A selection of T cell receptor beta chains follows, all from one sample in a study of PD-L1 blockade in urothelial cancer. Assay: immunoSEQ multiplex PCR; the TCRdb copy retains only in-frame clones and omits some. The sample lists tens of thousands of clones; around 89% were seen once. The sequences come from PBMCs, collected around atezolizumab (anti-PD-L1) treatment. The receptor source for this set is a man aged 60 to 69 with urothelial cancer. Both conserved end residues are part of each CDR3. Fields, in order: J gene, V gene, CDR3 protein.

>TRBJ2-3|TRBV9
CASSVEVGISDTQYF
>TRBJ1-1|TRBV28
CASSLTALGNTEAFF
>TRBJ2-1|TRBV18
CASSRQGDSYNEQFF
>TRBJ2-7|TRBV11-2
CASSPSAGPAYEQYF
>TRBJ1-3|TRBV6-6
CASSGTGHGNTIYF
>TRBJ1-1|TRBV7-9
CASSPLQVNTEAFF
>TRBJ2-7|TRBV27
CASSLVGGSYEQYF
>TRBJ2-3|TRBV5-6
CASFSYRERSTDTQYF
>TRBJ1-1|TRBV29-1
CSVEGAGGAQRTEAFF
>TRBJ1-2|TRBV6-4
CASRLGQGANYGYTF
>TRBJ2-7|TRBV18
CASSPPTRGYEQYF